These T cell receptor beta chains were read from a single sample in a study of neoadjuvant anti-PD-1 for oral cavity cancer. Assay used: immunoSEQ multiplex PCR; TCRdb lists only in-frame clones, some missing. Of more than 50,000 clones in the sample, 65% to 80% are singletons; the top ten hold 2% to 3%. The material was PBMCs, obtained before nivolumab (anti-PD-1) treatment. The receptors were sampled from a person aged 35-79 years with oral cavity squamous cell carcinoma. Both conserved end residues are part of each CDR3. A D gene is named only where the DNA matches it firmly. Clone size is stated in some rows and not others, as once, few, many or a class when expanded.

V	J	size	D	CDR3	DNA
TRBV25-1	TRBJ2-1	few	.	CASSDVFRGSYNEQFF	TGTGCCAGCAGTGACGTCTTCAGGGGCTCCTACAATGAGCAGTTCTTC
TRBV5-5	TRBJ1-2	few	.	CASSLHGVSGNGYTF	TGTGCCAGCAGCTTGCACGGGGTAAGCGGAAATGGCTACACCTTC
TRBV6-4	TRBJ1-1	.	TRBD1	CASSDSTRTGSTEAFF	TGTGCCAGCAGTGACTCGACGCGGACAGGGTCCACTGAAGCTTTCTTT
TRBV9	TRBJ2-7	.	TRBD2	CASSPRGAGAGDEQYF	TGTGCCAGCAGCCCGAGAGGAGCGGGGGCCGGGGACGAGCAGTACTTC
TRBV29-1	TRBJ2-1	.	.	CSVELFNEQFF	TGCAGCGTCGAACTTTTCAATGAGCAGTTCTTC
TRBV29-1	TRBJ2-3	.	TRBD1	CSARIGTGVRGTDTQYF	TGCAGCGCCCGGATCGGGACAGGGGTACGGGGCACAGATACGCAGTATTTT
TRBV5-6	TRBJ2-1	.	.	CASSQWAGVYNEQFF	TGTGCCAGCAGTCAATGGGCCGGGGTTTACAATGAGCAGTTCTTC
TRBV11-2	TRBJ2-5	.	.	CASRSHNGGVKETQYF	TGTGCCAGCAGATCCCACAATGGAGGGGTCAAAGAGACCCAGTACTTC
TRBV10-1	TRBJ2-2	.	.	CASSVRGANTGELFF	TGCGCCAGCAGTGTAAGAGGGGCGAACACCGGGGAGCTGTTTTTT
TRBV6-5	TRBJ1-5	.	TRBD1	CASRQRAGGNQPQHF	TGTGCCAGCAGGCAAAGGGCAGGGGGGAATCAGCCCCAGCATTTT
TRBV7-8	TRBJ2-1	.	.	CASSLTDSSYNEQFF	TGTGCCAGCAGCTTAACAGATAGCTCCTACAATGAGCAGTTCTTC
TRBV20-1	TRBJ1-5	.	.	CSASGGQPQHF	TGCAGTGCCAGTGGGGGTCAGCCCCAGCATTTT
TRBV14	TRBJ1-1	.	.	CASSHELGKANTEAFF	TGTGCCAGCAGCCATGAGCTGGGAAAAGCGAACACTGAAGCTTTCTTT
TRBV27	TRBJ1-2	.	.	CASSSRDSVPYGYTF	TGTGCCAGCAGTTCCCGGGACTCGGTCCCCTATGGCTACACCTTC
TRBV4-1	TRBJ2-4	.	TRBD1	CASSPTGSEGAIQYF	TGCGCCAGCAGCCCGACAGGAAGTGAGGGGGCCATTCAGTACTTC
TRBV4-2	TRBJ1-1	.	.	CASSQDEGRGNTEAFF	TGTGCCAGCAGCCAAGATGAGGGTAGGGGGAACACTGAAGCTTTCTTT
TRBV25-1	TRBJ1-2	.	.	CASSGGFGYTF	TGTGCCAGCAGTGGGGGGTTTGGCTACACCTTC
TRBV5-1	TRBJ1-2	.	.	CASSNYGYTF	TGCGCCAGCAGCAATTATGGCTACACCTTC
TRBV2	TRBJ2-3	.	.	CASSVGTSTDTQYF	TGTGCCAGCAGTGTTGGGACAAGCACAGATACGCAGTATTTT
TRBV19	TRBJ2-7	.	.	CASSGARHHEQYF	TGTGCCAGTAGTGGGGCCCGGCACCACGAGCAGTACTTC
TRBV29-1	TRBJ1-6	once	.	CSVGSGSNSPLHF	TGCAGCGTTGGCTCAGGTAGTAATTCACCCCTCCACTTT
TRBV9	TRBJ1-6	.	.	CASSVADRISNSPLHF	TGTGCCAGCAGCGTGGCAGACAGGATTTCAAATTCACCCCTCCACTTT
TRBV28	TRBJ2-5	.	.	CASSPLIGETQYF	TGTGCCAGCAGCCCGCTTATAGGGGAGACCCAGTACTTC
TRBV5-8	TRBJ2-7	.	.	CASSPFYEQYF	TGTGCCAGCAGTCCCTTCTACGAGCAGTACTTC
TRBV5-1	TRBJ2-7	.	.	CASSLDAHSYEQYF	TGCGCCAGCAGCTTGGATGCCCACTCCTACGAGCAGTACTTC
TRBV4-2	TRBJ2-3	.	TRBD2	CASSRLTSGGGDTQYF	TGTGCCAGCAGCCGATTGACTAGCGGGGGGGGAGATACGCAGTATTTT
TRBV27	TRBJ1-5	.	TRBD1	CASRTGSHQPQHF	TGTGCCAGCAGGACAGGGTCCCATCAGCCCCAGCATTTT
TRBV11-3	TRBJ2-2	.	TRBD2	CASRRGLANTGELFF	TGTGCCAGCCGCCGGGGACTAGCTAACACCGGGGAGCTGTTTTTT
TRBV19	TRBJ1-1	once	.	CASSIPPGIGTEAFF	TGTGCCAGTAGTATACCCCCAGGGATCGGCACTGAAGCTTTCTTT
TRBV19	TRBJ2-2	.	TRBD2	CASSGLAGVTGELFF	TGTGCCAGTAGTGGACTAGCGGGAGTCACCGGGGAGCTGTTTTTT
TRBV6-5	TRBJ2-7	.	.	CASSYNRGPGYEQYF	TGTGCCAGCAGTTATAATAGGGGTCCAGGGTACGAGCAGTACTTC
TRBV29-1	TRBJ1-2	medium-sized	TRBD1	CSVDRTGWNGYTF	TGCAGCGTTGATAGGACAGGCTGGAATGGCTACACCTTC
TRBV5-1	TRBJ1-1	.	.	CASSLVGTQDEAFF	TGCGCCAGCAGCTTGGTTGGGACACAAGATGAAGCTTTCTTT
TRBV15	TRBJ1-1	few	TRBD1	CATSRRTGDSEAFF	TGTGCCACCAGCAGAAGGACAGGGGATTCTGAAGCTTTCTTT
TRBV28	TRBJ2-1	.	TRBD1	CASSFHGQGGEQFF	TGTGCCAGCAGCTTCCACGGACAGGGCGGTGAGCAGTTCTTC
TRBV10-3	TRBJ1-6	.	.	CAISGGFYNSPLHF	TGTGCCATCAGCGGAGGTTTCTATAATTCACCCCTCCACTTT
TRBV2	TRBJ2-1	once	.	CASGLIREQFF	TGTGCCAGCGGGTTAATCCGTGAGCAGTTCTTC
TRBV6-5	TRBJ1-2	.	.	CASSLDSSNYGYTF	TGTGCCAGCAGTTTGGACTCGTCGAACTATGGCTACACCTTC
TRBV6-6	TRBJ2-3	.	.	CASSLLKAGPGDTQYF	TGTGCCAGCAGTCTCCTGAAAGCGGGTCCAGGGGATACGCAGTATTTT
TRBV27	TRBJ1-2	.	TRBD1	CASSLRWQGAGYTF	TGTGCCAGCAGTTTAAGATGGCAGGGGGCAGGCTACACCTTC
TRBV2	TRBJ1-4	.	TRBD1	CASVGEGGGAGGTNEKLFF	TGTGCCAGCGTCGGGGAGGGAGGGGGCGCAGGAGGGACTAATGAAAAACTGTTTTTT